The 32 T cell receptor beta chains listed next were all sequenced from one sample in a study of cytomegalovirus exposure and HLA in healthy donors. In the PCR, 60 Vbeta and 13 Jbeta primers were used. Clones were read by immunoSEQ multiplex PCR, and TCRdb kept only the in-frame ones, dropping some. The table includes 160,000 or so clones, about 88% detected once. The sequenced sample consisted of PBMCs. All receptors derive from a woman aged 18-29 years in good health and CMV-seronegative.

The gene calls are TRBV28 and TRBJ1-1; tentative D call: TRBD1 (5 bases). CDR1 MDHEN and CDR2 SYDVKM come from the germline V gene. CDR3 length equals 14 residues. V was clipped by 2 bases and J by 4 bases, with 11 bases between them. The CDR3 spells CASSLLARATEAFF. DNA for the CDR3: TGTGCCAGCAGTTTACTCGCCAGGGCCACTGAAGCTTTCTTT.

The J gene is TRBJ1-3, the V gene TRBV28; no clear D. The germline V and J ends were trimmed by 2 bases and 0 bases, with 11 bases remaining between them. This CDR3 comprises 16 residues. Germline CDR1 reads MDHEN; CDR2 reads SYDVKM. CDR3 coding DNA: TGTGCCAGCAGTTTACATACGGTGATCTCTGGAAACACCATATATTTT. Its translation: CASSLHTVISGNTIYF.

The chain is built from TRBV28 and TRBJ2-2, with 10 bases identical to TRBD2. J lost 3 bases, V lost 6 bases, and 13 bases had no gene match. CDR1 is MDHEN and CDR2 is SYDVKM in the germline V gene. The CDR3 has 18 amino acids. The DNA for the CDR3 is TGTGCCAGCAGATATCCAACTCGGACTAGCGGTCACACCGGGGAGCTGTTTTTT. This translates into CASRYPTRTSGHTGELFF.

V is TRBV10-3 and J is TRBJ2-2, with 9 bases fitting TRBD2. This CDR3 is 15 amino acids long. The V and J ends lost 5 bases and 2 bases, in that order; junction bases with no gene match: 3. CDR1 and CDR2 (germline): ENHRY, SYGVKD. CDR3 DNA sequence: TGTGCCATCAGTTCAGCGGGGGGAAACACCGGGGAGCTGTTTTTT. Translated: CAISSAGGNTGELFF.

This clone was counted between two and nine times. The chain links TRBV7-9 to TRBJ1-1, with D hard to call. Trimming removed 6 bases from V and 1 base from J, with 6 bases in between. Per germline, CDR1 SEHNR and CDR2 FQNEAQ (reference sequence). The length of the CDR3 is 12 residues. The CDR3: CASRSGNTEAFF. CDR3 sequence (DNA): TGTGCCAGCAGATCGGGGAACACTGAAGCTTTCTTT.

V usage is TRBV5-6 and J usage is TRBJ2-1, with 8 bases fitting TRBD2. J lost 9 bases, V lost 6 bases, and 5 bases had no gene match. CDR3 length equals 12 residues. Germline V gene data show CDR1 as SGHDT and CDR2 as YYEEEE. CDR3 in amino acids: CASTGGGTEQFF. The CDR3 DNA follows: TGTGCCAGCACCGGGGGGGGCACTGAGCAGTTCTTC.

This chain uses TRBV10-1 with TRBJ2-5; a weak D match, TRBD2 (5 bases). The DNA end is more similar to TRBJ2-7, so the J call may be wrong. This CDR3 is 12 amino acids long. Germline CDR1 WNHNN, CDR2 SYGVQD (reference sequence). CDR3 loop: CASSDSADEQYF. As DNA, the CDR3 is TGCGCCAGCAGTGATTCAGCGGACGAGCAGTACTTC.

The J gene is TRBJ2-3, the V gene TRBV5-1; 7 nucleotides align to TRBD1. CDR3 length: 17 amino acids. Germline V CDR1 and CDR2: SGHRS, YFSETQ. V was pared by 0 bases and J by 2 bases, with 9 bases of the junction left unmatched. For the CDR3, the DNA is TGCGCCAGCAGCTTGGCCCCTGGGACAGATCACACAGATACGCAGTATTTT. Encoded protein: CASSLAPGTDHTDTQYF.

The gene calls are TRBV7-6 and TRBJ2-7; 7 positions agree with TRBD1. Germline trimming cut 2 bases from V and 3 bases from J; bases unmatched to any gene: 16. This CDR3 contains 18 residues. Germline V gene data show CDR1 as SGHVS and CDR2 as FNYEAQ. CDR3 protein: CASSLQKGTAEDSYEQYF. The CDR3 nucleotides are TGTGCCAGCAGCTTACAGAAGGGGACAGCCGAGGACAGCTACGAGCAGTACTTC.

The chain joins TRBV4-2 to TRBJ2-7; D might be TRBD1 (5 bases). The germline CDR1 and CDR2 sequences are LGHNA and YNFKEQ. The CDR3 is 17 residues long. Trimming removed 0 bases at V and 2 bases at J, with 17 bases between. CDR3 region: CASSQDNFLDSPYEQYF. The CDR3 nucleotides are TGTGCCAGCAGCCAAGATAATTTCCTCGACAGTCCCTACGAGCAGTACTTC.

CDR3 residues: CASSYRGPGEFF. The CDR3 nucleotides are TGTGCCAGCAGTTACAGGGGGCCCGGGGAGTTCTTC. V gene TRBV2 combines with J gene TRBJ2-1, with TRBD1 matching over 9 bases. The V gene's germline CDR1 is SNHLY and CDR2 FYNNEI. The ends lost 5 bases at V and 14 bases at J; junction bases unmatched: 7. This CDR3 has 12 residues.

The chain carries TRBV25-1 and TRBJ1-2; maybe TRBD1 (5 bases). Trimming cost V 6 bases and J 4 bases, with 15 bases left between them. The V gene's germline CDR1 is MGHDK and CDR2 SYGVNS. The CDR3 sequence is 14 residues long. CDR3 sequence reads: CASRGGTVPYGYTF. Here the CDR3 DNA reads TGTGCCAGCAGGGGGGGTACGGTTCCCTATGGCTACACCTTC.

The chain's CDR3 is CASSQDFTDTQYF. CDR3 bases: TGCGCCAGCAGCCAAGACTTCACAGATACGCAGTATTTT. The rearrangement joins TRBV4-3 to TRBJ2-3; D uncertain. Looked up from germline, CDR1 is LGHNA and CDR2 is YSLEER. The V end lost 0 bases, the J end lost 2 bases, and 3 bases lay between the germline ends. The CDR3 length is 13 residues.

A note on this clone: Other DNA sequences in the same sample also yield this CDR3. The V call is TRBV2, the J call TRBJ1-1; a weak D match, TRBD1 (6 bases). This CDR3 has 13 amino acids. CDR1 is SNHLY, CDR2 FYNNEI, per germline. V was pared by 5 bases and J by 3 bases, with 10 bases between. CDR3 DNA: TGTGCCAGCAGTCGGGACACGTACACTGAAGCTTTCTTT. Its protein is CASSRDTYTEAFF.

The rearrangement joins TRBV2 to TRBJ1-2; D may be TRBD1 (5 bases). Germline V gene data show CDR1 as SNHLY and CDR2 as FYNNEI. The CDR3 consists of 12 residues. The V and J ends lost 5 bases and 4 bases respectively, with 8 bases between them. CDR3 sequence reads: CASSSQGYGYTF. The CDR3 DNA follows: TGTGCCAGCAGTAGTCAGGGCTATGGCTACACCTTC.

The chain recombines TRBV4-1 with TRBJ2-3; a possible D gene is TRBD1 (5 bases). V was trimmed by 1 base and J by 3 bases, leaving 11 bases between them. CDR1 MGHRA and CDR2 YSYEKL come from the germline V gene. The CDR3 has 15 residues. In DNA form, the CDR3 reads TGCGCCAGCAGCCAAGGGTGGGGCGGTACAGATACGCAGTATTTT. This translates into CASSQGWGGTDTQYF.

The chain combines TRBV7-2 with TRBJ2-5; perhaps TRBD2 as D (7 bases). Germline CDR1 reads SGHTA; CDR2 reads FQGNSA. Trimming shortened V by 8 bases and J by 7 bases, and 23 bases separated the two germline ends. This CDR3 has 15 amino acids. CDR3 DNA: TGTGCCAGCTCGGAAGGGGGGAGGGCAGCGGGGACCCAGTACTTC. Translated, it gives CASSEGGRAAGTQYF.

This clone came up a few times. J is TRBJ2-1 and V is TRBV4-2; no clear D. This CDR3 spans 15 amino acids. Germline values: CDR1 LGHNA, CDR2 YNFKEQ. The V end was cut by 0 bases, the J end by 4 bases, with 10 bases between. In DNA, the CDR3 is TGTGCCAGCAGCCAAGATCCGTCGGGTTACAATGAGCAGTTCTTC. This codes for CASSQDPSGYNEQFF.

This clone was seen a handful of times. The V gene is TRBV27, the J gene TRBJ2-3; 11 bases agree with TRBD2. Germline trimming cut 5 bases from V and 3 bases from J; bases unmatched to any gene: 7. Germline lookup yields CDR1 MNHEY and CDR2 SMNVEV (reference sequence). The CDR3 spans 16 residues. The CDR3 loop is CASSHVAGGGTDTQYF. The CDR3 DNA sequence: TGTGCCAGCAGTCATGTAGCGGGAGGGGGGACAGATACGCAGTATTTT.

CDR3: CASSQDGRGFKNTDTQYF. The DNA for the CDR3 is TGCGCCAGCAGCCAAGATGGGAGGGGGTTTAAGAACACAGATACGCAGTATTTT. The V call is TRBV4-3, the J call TRBJ2-3, with D possibly matching TRBD2 (7 bases). Germline CDR1 is LGHNA and CDR2 is YSLEER. Between the trimmed V and J ends, which lost 0 bases and 2 bases, there was a span of 18 bases. CDR3 length: 18 amino acids.

J is TRBJ2-2 and V is TRBV7-9, with D possibly TRBD1 on 5 matching bases. The V gene lost 4 bases and the J gene lost 1 base, with 16 bases spanning the gap. The CDR3 runs to 17 residues. Germline-derived CDR1 and CDR2 are SEHNR and FQNEAQ (reference sequence). This CDR3 reads CASSWTPGILNTGELFF. The CDR3 DNA sequence: TGTGCCAGCAGCTGGACCCCAGGGATCCTGAACACCGGGGAGCTGTTTTTT.

The CDR3 is CASSRLGGVASPLHF. The CDR3 DNA sequence: TGTGCCAGCAGCCGCCTGGGGGGGGTAGCATCACCCCTCCACTTT. This sequence joins TRBV7-2 and TRBJ1-6; possibly TRBD1 for D (5 bases). The CDR3 runs to 15 residues. Trimming took 5 bases from V and 10 from J, leaving 18 bases between them. Looked up from germline, CDR1 is SGHTA and CDR2 is FQGNSA.

The rearrangement uses TRBV5-1 and TRBJ2-7; tentative D call: TRBD1 (6 bases). The CDR3 covers 16 residues. The ends were cut back, 4 bases at V and 1 base at J, with 18 bases in the middle. Germline assignment: CDR1 SGHRS and CDR2 YFSETQ. This chain's CDR3 is CASSPGQTLNSYEQYF. DNA of the CDR3: TGCGCCAGCAGCCCCGGACAGACCTTGAATTCCTACGAGCAGTACTTC.

This chain joins TRBV28 and TRBJ2-5; possibly TRBD1 for D (5 bases). Per the germline V gene, CDR1 is MDHEN and CDR2 is SYDVKM. This CDR3 has 13 residues. Deletions cut 5 bases from V and 9 bases from J, with 16 bases between. Written as DNA, the CDR3 is TGTGCCAGCAGTAAGGGGCCCTTTCTTGCCCAGTACTTC. It encodes CASSKGPFLAQYF.

This clone came up once. The chain recombines TRBV29-1 with TRBJ2-3, with TRBD2 identical over 7 bases. There are 14 residues in the CDR3. The germline gives CDR1 SQVTM, CDR2 ANQGSEA. J was trimmed by 5 bases and V by 4 bases; bases with no gene match: 9. The CDR3 sequence is CSVVPAGAVDTQYF. In nucleotides, the CDR3 is TGCAGCGTTGTACCCGCGGGAGCTGTAGATACGCAGTATTTT.

The chain recombines TRBV9 with TRBJ1-2; 8 nucleotides match TRBD1. The CDR3 runs to 15 residues. Trimming cost V 2 bases and J 4 bases; bases outside gene matches: 7. Germline values: CDR1 SGDLS, CDR2 YYNGEE. The DNA of the CDR3 is TGTGCCAGCAGCGTGACAGGGGAGTGGGGCTATGGCTACACCTTC. It is translated as CASSVTGEWGYGYTF.

The CDR3 region is CASSPTDSQDYGYTF. CDR3 nucleotides: TGTGCCAGCAGCCCAACGGACAGCCAAGACTATGGCTACACCTTC. The chain joins TRBV5-5 to TRBJ1-2; D may be TRBD1 (6 bases). This CDR3 is 15 amino acids long. Germline V CDR1 and CDR2: SGHKS, YYEKEE (reference sequence). V was cut by 4 bases and J by 3 bases, with 16 bases left in between.

The CDR3 DNA is TGTGCCAGAGGGGCTAGCGGGGGGGTTGAGCAGTTCTTC. It codes for CARGASGGVEQFF. This sequence joins TRBV2 and TRBJ2-1, with 12 positions matching TRBD2. The CDR3 runs 13 residues. Unmatched junction bases numbered 6, after V lost 9 bases and J lost 9 bases. The germline V gene has CDR1 SNHLY and CDR2 FYNNEI. Drawing the rest from reference TRBV2 and TRBJ2-1, the complete variable domain is EPEVTQTPSHQVTQMGQEVILRCVPISNHLYFYWYRQILGQKVEFLVSFYNNEISEKSEIFDDQFSVERPDGSNFTLKIRSTKLEDSAMYFCARGASGGVEQFFGPGTRLTVL.

The chain combines TRBV7-2 with TRBJ2-3; 9 nucleotides agree with TRBD2. The CDR3 has 15 residues. Trimming removed 5 bases from V and 6 bases from J; junction bases left unmatched: 9. CDR1 is SGHTA and CDR2 is FQGNSA in the germline V gene. The DNA for the CDR3 is TGTGCCAGCAGCCAGAGCGGGGGGTGGGACGATACGCAGTATTTT. This sequence encodes CASSQSGGWDDTQYF.

The chain carries TRBV5-6 and TRBJ2-7; 11 bases map to TRBD1. This CDR3 contains 15 residues. J lost 3 bases, V lost 0 bases, and 2 bases had no gene match. CDR1 SGHDT and CDR2 YYEEEE come from the germline V gene. The CDR3 sequence: CASSLAGTGGYEQYF. The CDR3 DNA reads as TGTGCCAGCAGCTTGGCAGGGACAGGGGGCTACGAGCAGTACTTC.

This clone was counted once. This rearrangement joins TRBV7-9 to TRBJ1-6, with 7 bases aligning to TRBD1. V lost 5 bases, J lost 7 bases, and 5 bases stayed unmatched. Germline CDR1 SEHNR, CDR2 FQNEAQ (reference sequence). The CDR3 loop spans 14 amino acids. CDR3 coding DNA: TGTGCCAGCAGCCCGTGGACAGGAAATTCACCCCTCCACTTT. Its translation is CASSPWTGNSPLHF.

In nucleotides, the CDR3 is TGTGCCAGCAGCGTATGGGGACTAGCGGACAATGAGCAGTTCTTC. Translated, it gives CASSVWGLADNEQFF. The genes are TRBV9 and TRBJ2-1, with 11 bases lining up with TRBD2. Looked up from germline, CDR1 is SGDLS and CDR2 is YYNGEE. V was pared by 1 base and J by 5 bases, with 2 bases of the junction left unmatched. The CDR3 has 15 amino acids.